This note documents a single T cell receptor beta chain sequence. This sample is drawn from a study of blood T cell repertoires in COVID-19. Whole-study context: Material from acute and convalescent COVID-19 was sourced from the United States, Italy and Spain. T cells, B-cell-depleted T cells, or PBMCs supplied cDNA or gDNA.

The V end was cut by 6 bases, the J end by 7 bases, with 23 bases between. Germline CDR1 is ENHRY and CDR2 is SYGVKD. The CDR3 is 16 residues long. In the original processing: Nucleated cell counts were estimated from reference gene primer amplification. Profiling relied on immunoSEQ multiplex PCR, and the TCRdb table lists in-frame clones only, not all of them. V and J calls and clone size are those listed in that table; D and trimming were worked out from the DNA. Of 65,000 to 90,000 clones listed, 80% to 90% are singletons. The chain recombines TRBV10-3 with TRBJ2-3; a possible D gene is TRBD2 (6 bases). The sequenced sample consisted of peripheral blood. The source is a woman aged 18-29 years with acute or convalescent COVID-19. The chain's CDR3 is CAISHLGTSGRYTQYF. The DNA of the CDR3 is TGTGCCATCAGCCATCTAGGGACTTCGGGGCGGTATACGCAGTATTTT.